Given below is one T cell receptor (beta chain) in context. Trimming took 4 bases from V and 8 from J, leaving 11 bases between them. Germline loops: CDR1 GTSNPN, CDR2 SVGIG (reference sequence). CDR3 size: 11 residues. This sample stems from a study of blood T cell repertoires in COVID-19. As for the study in general: Samples taken during acute and convalescent COVID-19 were collected in the United States, Italy and Spain.

The data were produced by immunoSEQ multiplex PCR, yet TCRdb's version contains in-frame clones alone and is incomplete. The sample has about 310,000 clones, 90% seen once. The sequencing input was peripheral blood. The receptor comes from a woman aged 35 to 49 with COVID-19, enrolled during active disease. The chain couples TRBV30 to TRBJ1-2; no clear D. The CDR3 protein is CAWTAARGYTF. The CDR3 coding sequence is TGTGCCTGGACAGCGGCTCGAGGCTACACCTTC.